The table lists the clone carrying this T cell receptor (beta chain) with a few counts. This entry is derived from a study of beta chain features in type 1 diabetes. Of the isolated RNA, all was reverse transcribed, and so the sequenced material was expressed TCRB transcripts. Some clones are missing from TCRdb's copy, which holds only in-frame ones; the method was immunoSEQ multiplex PCR. Here the sample spans some 400,000 clones, about 15% being singletons. Trimming took 8 bases from V and 7 from J, leaving 21 bases between them. The CDR3 extends over 14 amino acids. Germline lookup yields CDR1 GTSNPN and CDR2 SVGIG (reference sequence).

The chain joins TRBV30 to TRBJ2-1; possibly TRBD2 for D (6 bases). Material: naive CD4+ T cells from blood. The TCR comes from a woman aged 18-29 years in good health. In nucleotides, the CDR3 is TGTGCCCGCGGGGACCTCAGCCACAAGAATGAGCAGTTCTTC. Translation: CARGDLSHKNEQFF. Together with reference TRBV30 and TRBJ2-1, the CDR3 gives the full variable domain: SQTIHQWPATLVQPVGSPLSLECTVEGTSNPNLYWYRQAAGRGLQLLFYSVGIGQISSEVPQNLSASRPQDRQFILSSKKLLLSDSGFYLCARGDLSHKNEQFFGPGTRLTVL.